One and the same sample provided the 26 T cell receptor beta chains below, sequenced in a study of T cells expressing NK-cell markers (dated by TCRdb to 2020 to 2021). Receptors were amplified or captured by 5' RACE. The sample was run on an Illumina HiSeq 2000. TCRdb reprocessed the reads and provides one entry for every CDR3 protein sequence; no DNA is given. The sample has about 460,000 distinct CDR3 sequences on record. Almost 1.5% of the sample belongs to the ten largest clones. Sequencing was done on a sample of blood T cells: a sorted CD56 or NKG2C T cell subset, CD4+ or CD8+ T cells, or bulk PBMC T cells (not recorded which). The origin of the receptors is a woman aged 50 to 65 in good health. Donor details come from another sample of the same person, matched by shared clones.

The V call is TRBV20-1, the J call TRBJ2-1. Germline values: CDR1 DFQATT, CDR2 SNEGSKA (reference sequence). This CDR3 has 13 residues. The CDR3 here is CSASDRWLDEQFF.

The chain is built from TRBV7-2 and TRBJ2-3. Germline-derived CDR1 and CDR2 are SGHTA and FQGNSA. This CDR3 spans 12 amino acids. The CDR3 sequence: CASSIKVDTQYF.

The chain links TRBV4-1 to TRBJ1-4. The CDR3 consists of 14 residues. The germline gives CDR1 MGHRA, CDR2 YSYEKL. The chain's CDR3 is CASSQEIGMRKLFF.

This chain links TRBV7-2 with TRBJ2-3; checking the TCRdb D call of TRBD2 is not possible without DNA. The CDR3 spans 15 residues. The V gene's germline CDR1 is SGHTA and CDR2 FQGNSA. This CDR3 is CASSLGGLDTDTQYF.

CDR3 amino acids: CASSFSAGGDTQYF. The V and J genes are TRBV12-3 or TRBV12-4 and TRBJ2-3; TCRdb picks TRBD2, but there is no DNA to check that call. CDR3 length: 14 amino acids.

The CDR3 here is CASNGAYRENTEAFF. The chain links TRBV19 to TRBJ1-1; no DNA is available, so the TRBD1 call from TCRdb remains unchecked. The CDR3 extends over 15 amino acids. Germline CDR1 and CDR2: LNHDA and SQIVND (reference sequence).

This chain joins TRBV18 and TRBJ2-7. This CDR3 comprises 13 residues. The V gene's germline CDR1 is KGHSH and CDR2 LQKENI. CDR3 protein: CASSRPNQYEQYF. The full variable domain, in which reference TRBV18 and TRBJ2-7 provide the parts outside the CDR3, is NAGVMQNPRHLVRRRGQEARLRCSPMKGHSHVYWYRQLPEEGLKFMVYLQKENIIDESGMPKERFSAEFPKEGPSILRIQQVVRGDSAAYFCASSRPNQYEQYFGPGTRLTVT.

V gene TRBV12-3 or TRBV12-4 combines with J gene TRBJ2-1; no DNA is available, so the TRBD2 call from TCRdb remains unchecked. CDR3 size: 15 residues. The CDR3 reads CASNLRSSGNNEQFF.

The chain uses TRBV6-5 and TRBJ1-1. The germline V gene encodes CDR1 MNHEY and CDR2 SVGAGI. There are 16 residues in the CDR3. This chain's CDR3 is CASTRFGLPMNTEAFF.

The gene calls are TRBV9 and TRBJ2-3; TCRdb outputs TRBD1, but without DNA this stays unchecked. The CDR3 totals 16 residues. Germline assignment: CDR1 SGDLS and CDR2 YYNGEE. CDR3 loop: CASSVGDSPSTDTQYF.

The CDR3 reads CASSFTGPLDTQYF. The V gene is TRBV27, the J gene TRBJ2-3; TCRdb reports TRBD1, a call that lacks DNA to check it against. The CDR3 length is 14 residues. CDR1 is MNHEY, CDR2 SMNVEV, per germline (reference sequence).

CDR3 in amino acids: CASSLGHQPETQYF. The chain couples TRBV4-1 to TRBJ2-5; TCRdb's D call of TRBD1 is untestable without DNA. Germline CDR1 and CDR2: MGHRA and YSYEKL. The CDR3 spans 14 residues.

The gene calls are TRBV10-1 and TRBJ2-2; the TCRdb D gene call, TRBD2, has no DNA to confirm it. CDR1 is WNHNN and CDR2 is SYGVQD in the germline V gene (reference sequence). This CDR3 has 18 residues. The CDR3 reads CASSETGLAGVNTGELFF.

The CDR3 protein is CASSDPRMETQYF. The chain combines TRBV7-6 with TRBJ2-5. Germline assignment: CDR1 SGHVS and CDR2 FNYEAQ. This CDR3 is 13 amino acids long.

The chain recombines TRBV15 with TRBJ2-1. The length of the CDR3 is 16 residues. The germline gives CDR1 LNHNV, CDR2 YYDKDF (reference sequence). The CDR3 loop is CATSRAVLAGHNEQFF.

V is TRBV5-1 and J is TRBJ2-1; TCRdb returns TRBD2, unconfirmable since there is no DNA. The CDR3 extends over 14 amino acids. Looked up from germline, CDR1 is SGHRS and CDR2 is YFSETQ. CDR3: CASTLPGLVNEQFF.

V usage is TRBV4-1 and J usage is TRBJ2-2; with no DNA, the TCRdb D assignment of TRBD2 cannot be verified. The CDR3 extends over 16 amino acids. Germline assignment: CDR1 MGHRA and CDR2 YSYEKL. The CDR3 protein is CASSQVASEKTGELFF.

This chain uses TRBV5-5 with TRBJ1-5; TCRdb proposes TRBD1, but this gene call is untestable without DNA. The CDR3 sequence is 17 residues long. The germline V gene has CDR1 SGHKS and CDR2 YYEKEE (reference sequence). The CDR3 here is CASSYGTGAGGNQPQHF.

CDR3 region: CASSFTSAASTGELFF. The rearrangement uses TRBV5-1 and TRBJ2-2; the D gene TCRdb calls, TRBD2, cannot be checked with no DNA. The germline V gene encodes CDR1 SGHRS and CDR2 YFSETQ. This CDR3 has 16 amino acids.

The rearrangement joins TRBV7-9 to TRBJ1-1. From germline, CDR1 is SEHNR and CDR2 FQNEAQ (reference sequence). The CDR3 runs 14 residues. This CDR3 is CASSGGLPKTEAFF.

The chain employs TRBV11-3 and TRBJ2-1; the D call of TRBD2 rests on TCRdb alone, since no DNA is present to check it. There are 15 residues in the CDR3. Looked up from germline, CDR1 is SGHNT and CDR2 is YENEEA. CDR3 protein: CASSLDPLAREEQFF. The complete variable domain, with remaining parts taken from reference TRBV11-3 and TRBJ2-1, reads EAGVVQSPRYKIIEKKQPVAFWCNPISGHNTLYWYLQNLGQGPELLIRYENEEAVDDSQLPKDRFSAERLKGVDSTLKIQPAELGDSAVYLCASSLDPLAREEQFFGPGTRLTVL.

The chain joins TRBV6-5 to TRBJ2-2. The CDR3 consists of 11 residues. CDR1 is MNHEY, CDR2 SVGAGI, per germline. CDR3 sequence reads: CASKNTGELFF.

The rearrangement joins TRBV5-8 to TRBJ2-3; lacking DNA, the TRBD1 call made by TCRdb goes unchecked. The CDR3 totals 15 residues. CDR1 and CDR2 (germline): SGHTS, YDEGEE. The CDR3 reads CASSLGEGRSYTQYF.

The CDR3 here is CASSPGLAGAISYNEQFF. This sequence joins TRBV18 and TRBJ2-1; TCRdb reports TRBD2, a call that lacks DNA to check it against. The CDR3 contains 18 residues. CDR1 and CDR2 from the germline V gene are KGHSH and LQKENI.

The chain employs TRBV14 and TRBJ1-1. Germline lookup yields CDR1 SGHDN and CDR2 FVKESK. This CDR3 has 14 amino acids. This CDR3 is CASSPFRMNTEAFF. Full variable domain (remainder filled in from reference TRBV14 and TRBJ1-1): EAGVTQFPSHSVIEKGQTVTLRCDPISGHDNLYWYRRVMGKEIKFLLHFVKESKQDESGMPNNRFLAERTGGTYSTLKVQPAELEDSGVYFCASSPFRMNTEAFFGQGTRLTVV.

CDR3 sequence: CASSFLRDERNTEDFF. J is TRBJ1-1 and V is TRBV27. The CDR3 is 16 amino acids. CDR1 and CDR2 from the germline V gene are MNHEY and SMNVEV (reference sequence).